A selection of T cell receptor beta chains follows, all from one sample in a study of OX40 agonist ivuxolimab in advanced cancers. Generated by immunoSEQ multiplex PCR, the TCRdb table keeps only in-frame clones and is missing some. The table records 45,000 or so clones, roughly 88% of them present only once. Specimen: CD4+ or CD8+ T cells sorted from blood, collected in a trial of the OX40 agonist ivuxolimab. The source is an adult with an advanced solid tumor such as melanoma, head and neck, liver or kidney cancer. Both conserved end residues are part of each CDR3. D genes are given only for firm matches. The size of a clone is reported for some rows only, either as once, few or many, or as a class for expanded clones.

d_gene | abundance | j_gene | len | v_gene | CDR3aa | CDR3nt
TRBD1 | - | TRBJ1-2 | 14 | TRBV7-9 | CASSLGGGGDGYTF | TGTGCCAGCAGCTTGGGAGGAGGGGGCGACGGCTACACCTTC
- | - | TRBJ1-3 | 15 | TRBV27 | CASSLSYISGNTIYF | TGTGCCAGCAGTTTATCGTACATCTCTGGAAACACCATATATTTT
TRBD1 | - | TRBJ2-2 | 16 | TRBV6-6 | CASSYGRTGYTGELFF | TGTGCCAGCAGTTACGGAAGGACAGGGTACACCGGGGAGCTGTTTTTT
- | - | TRBJ1-2 | 16 | TRBV2 | CASSGYWDDLNYGYTF | TGTGCCAGCAGTGGATATTGGGACGACTTAAACTATGGCTACACCTTC
- | - | TRBJ1-4 | 10 | TRBV6-6 | CASGEEKLFF | TGTGCCAGCGGGGAAGAAAAACTGTTTTTT
- | - | TRBJ1-5 | 12 | TRBV9 | CASSDALGPQHF | TGTGCCAGCAGCGATGCTCTCGGGCCCCAGCATTTT
TRBD1 | - | TRBJ2-5 | 15 | TRBV27 | CASSLLGDSLRTQYF | TGTGCCAGCAGTTTACTTGGGGACAGCCTCAGGACCCAGTACTTC
- | - | TRBJ1-6 | 16 | TRBV7-2 | CASSLPGEPYNSPLHF | TGTGCCAGCAGCTTACCCGGAGAGCCCTATAATTCACCCCTCCACTTT
- | - | TRBJ1-6 | 16 | TRBV7-2 | CASSLETSSYNSPLHF | TGTGCCAGCAGCTTAGAAACCAGCTCCTATAATTCACCCCTCCACTTT
TRBD1 | once | TRBJ1-5 | 16 | TRBV7-9 | CASSLAETGGFQPQHF | TGTGCCAGCAGCTTAGCGGAAACAGGGGGTTTCCAGCCCCAGCATTTT
TRBD1 | few | TRBJ1-5 | 15 | TRBV16 | CASSHPDRAGQPQHF | TGTGCCAGCAGCCACCCGGACAGGGCAGGGCAGCCCCAGCATTTT
- | - | TRBJ2-3 | 15 | TRBV6-6 | CASSYNSGVWDTQYF | TGTGCCAGCAGTTACAACAGTGGAGTTTGGGATACGCAGTATTTT
TRBD1 | - | TRBJ1-2 | 16 | TRBV28 | CATLQQGGGPPKGYTF | TGTGCGACCTTACAGCAGGGGGGCGGGCCCCCGAAAGGCTACACCTTC
TRBD1 | - | TRBJ1-1 | 15 | TRBV4-1 | CASSSREGARTEAFF | TGCGCCAGCAGCTCGAGGGAGGGGGCGCGCACTGAAGCTTTCTTT
TRBD1 | few | TRBJ1-2 | 12 | TRBV6-5 | CATLTGEAGYTF | TGTGCCACCCTAACAGGGGAAGCTGGCTACACCTTC
- | - | TRBJ2-3 | 14 | TRBV9 | CASSVGLTTDTQYF | TGTGCCAGCAGCGTAGGACTAACCACAGATACGCAGTATTTT
- | - | TRBJ2-5 | 14 | TRBV27 | CASSFGGIQETQYF | TGTGCCAGCAGTTTTGGGGGTATCCAAGAGACCCAGTACTTC
- | - | TRBJ2-7 | 14 | TRBV7-2 | CASSLGSTSYEQYF | TGTGCCAGCAGCTTAGGCTCTACCTCCTACGAGCAGTACTTC
TRBD2 | - | TRBJ2-3 | 19 | TRBV7-9 | CASSLSVQRGETSTDTQYF | TGTGCCAGCAGCTTAAGCGTGCAGCGGGGGGAAACTAGCACAGATACGCAGTATTTT
- | - | TRBJ1-5 | 12 | TRBV15 | CATSLGDQPQHF | TGTGCCACCAGCCTCGGGGATCAGCCCCAGCATTTT
- | - | TRBJ1-2 | 15 | TRBV9 | CASSVSGGANYGYTF | TGTGCCAGCAGCGTAAGCGGAGGGGCTAACTATGGCTACACCTTC
- | - | TRBJ2-3 | 15 | TRBV5-1 | CASSTTGFSTDTQYF | TGCGCCAGCAGTACCACAGGGTTTAGCACAGATACGCAGTATTTT
TRBD1 | - | TRBJ2-1 | 17 | TRBV7-9 | CASSFRDRAMGENEQFF | TGTGCCAGCAGCTTCCGGGACAGGGCAATGGGGGAGAATGAGCAGTTCTTC
TRBD1 | - | TRBJ1-5 | 13 | TRBV6-6 | CAGRTGTGQPQHF | TGTGCCGGCAGGACAGGGACGGGTCAGCCCCAGCATTTT
- | - | TRBJ1-3 | 17 | TRBV19 | CAEGGGRFRGQRNTIYF | TGTGCCGAAGGGGGGGGAAGGTTTCGTGGGCAGCGAAACACCATATATTTT